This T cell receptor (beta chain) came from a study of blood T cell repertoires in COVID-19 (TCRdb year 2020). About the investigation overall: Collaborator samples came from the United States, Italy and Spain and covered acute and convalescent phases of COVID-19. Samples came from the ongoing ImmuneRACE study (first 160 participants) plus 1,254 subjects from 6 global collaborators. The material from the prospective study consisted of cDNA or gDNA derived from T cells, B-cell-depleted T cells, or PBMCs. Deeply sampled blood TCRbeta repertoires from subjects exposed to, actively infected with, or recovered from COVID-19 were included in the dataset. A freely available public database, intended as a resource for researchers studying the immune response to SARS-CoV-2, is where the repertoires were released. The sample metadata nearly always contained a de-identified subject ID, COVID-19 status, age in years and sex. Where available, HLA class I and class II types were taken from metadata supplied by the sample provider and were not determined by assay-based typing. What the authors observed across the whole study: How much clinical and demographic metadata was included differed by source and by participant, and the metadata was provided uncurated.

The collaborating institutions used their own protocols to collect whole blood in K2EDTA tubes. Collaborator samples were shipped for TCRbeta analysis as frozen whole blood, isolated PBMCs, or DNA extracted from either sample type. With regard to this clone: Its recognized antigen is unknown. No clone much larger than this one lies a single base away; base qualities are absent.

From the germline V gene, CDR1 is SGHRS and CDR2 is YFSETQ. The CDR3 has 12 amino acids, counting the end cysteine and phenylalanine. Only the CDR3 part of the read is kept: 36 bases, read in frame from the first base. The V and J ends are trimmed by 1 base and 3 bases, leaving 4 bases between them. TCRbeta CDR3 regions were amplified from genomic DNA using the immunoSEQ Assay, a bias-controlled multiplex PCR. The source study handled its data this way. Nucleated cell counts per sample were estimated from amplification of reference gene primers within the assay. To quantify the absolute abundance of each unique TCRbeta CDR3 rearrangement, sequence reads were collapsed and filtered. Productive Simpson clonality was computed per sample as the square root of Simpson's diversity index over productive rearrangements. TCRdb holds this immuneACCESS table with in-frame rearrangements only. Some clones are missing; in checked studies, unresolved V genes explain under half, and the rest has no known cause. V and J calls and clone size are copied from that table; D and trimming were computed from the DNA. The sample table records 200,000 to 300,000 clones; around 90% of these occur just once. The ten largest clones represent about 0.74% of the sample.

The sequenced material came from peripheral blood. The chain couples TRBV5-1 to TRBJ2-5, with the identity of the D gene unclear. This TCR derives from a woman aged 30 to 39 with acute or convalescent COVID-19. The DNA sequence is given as TGCGCCAGCAGCTTGCCAGAAGAGACCCAGTACTTC. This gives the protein CASSLPEETQYF.